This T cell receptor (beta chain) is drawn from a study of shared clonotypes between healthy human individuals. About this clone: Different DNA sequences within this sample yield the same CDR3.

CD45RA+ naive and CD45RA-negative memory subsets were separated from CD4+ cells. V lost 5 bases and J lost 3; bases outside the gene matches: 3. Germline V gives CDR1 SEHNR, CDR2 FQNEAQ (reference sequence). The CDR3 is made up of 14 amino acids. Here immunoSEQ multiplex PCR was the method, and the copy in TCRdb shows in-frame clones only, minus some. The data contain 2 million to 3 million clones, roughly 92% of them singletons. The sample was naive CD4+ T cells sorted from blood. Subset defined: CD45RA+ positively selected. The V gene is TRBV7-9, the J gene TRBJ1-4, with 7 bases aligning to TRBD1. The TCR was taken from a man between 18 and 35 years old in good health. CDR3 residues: CASSPTGSNEKLFF. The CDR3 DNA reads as TGTGCCAGCAGCCCGACAGGGTCTAATGAAAAACTGTTTTTT.